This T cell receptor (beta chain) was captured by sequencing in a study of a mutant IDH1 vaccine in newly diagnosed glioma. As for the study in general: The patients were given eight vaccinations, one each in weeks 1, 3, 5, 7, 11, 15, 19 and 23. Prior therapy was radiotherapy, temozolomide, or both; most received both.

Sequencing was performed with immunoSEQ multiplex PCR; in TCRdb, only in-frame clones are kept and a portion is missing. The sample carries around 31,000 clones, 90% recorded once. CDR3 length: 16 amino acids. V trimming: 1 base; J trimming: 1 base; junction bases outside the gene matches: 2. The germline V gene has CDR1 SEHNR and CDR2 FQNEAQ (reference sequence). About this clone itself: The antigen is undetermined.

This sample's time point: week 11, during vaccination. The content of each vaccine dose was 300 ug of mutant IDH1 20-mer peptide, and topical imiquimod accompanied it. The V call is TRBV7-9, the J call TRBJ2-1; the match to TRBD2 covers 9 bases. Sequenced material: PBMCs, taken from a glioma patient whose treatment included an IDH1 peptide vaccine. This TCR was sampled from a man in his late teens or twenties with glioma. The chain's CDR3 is CASSLVAGGSYNEQFF. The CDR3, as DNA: TGTGCCAGCAGCTTAGTTGCGGGAGGGTCCTACAATGAGCAGTTCTTC.